This entry lists 18 T cell receptor beta chains sequenced from one sample in a study of blood T cell repertoires in COVID-19. TCRdb's table, derived via immunoSEQ multiplex PCR, lists solely in-frame clones and lacks some. The sample consists of a few hundred thousand clones, around 89% of them appearing once. The sequenced sample consisted of PBMCs or T cells enriched from blood (not recorded which). The receptor set was obtained from a woman aged 55-69 years in a cohort exposed to, infected with or recovered from COVID-19 (not recorded which).

The gene calls are TRBV28 and TRBJ2-7; 9 nucleotides agree with TRBD2. CDR1 is MDHEN, CDR2 SYDVKM, per germline. V was clipped by 7 bases and J by 3 bases; unmatched bases: 7. The CDR3 consists of 14 residues. The CDR3 DNA is TGTGCCAGCAACCCTAGCGGGACGATCTACGAGCAGTACTTC. This codes for CASNPSGTIYEQYF.

This chain links TRBV5-6 with TRBJ1-2; maybe TRBD1 (5 bases). Trimming stripped 1 base from V and 6 bases from J, with 10 bases between. The germline V gene encodes CDR1 SGHDT and CDR2 YYEEEE. This CDR3 comprises 13 residues. The chain's CDR3 is CASSLRQGDGYTF. The DNA of the CDR3 is TGTGCCAGCAGCTTGAGGCAGGGTGATGGCTACACCTTC.

The J gene is TRBJ2-1, the V gene TRBV7-2; the match to TRBD2 covers 7 bases. The CDR3 sequence is 16 residues long. Germline CDR1 and CDR2: SGHTA and FQGNSA. V lost 2 bases and J lost 2; bases outside the gene matches: 6. This CDR3 reads CASSLTGGRAYNEQFF. The CDR3 region has the DNA TGTGCCAGCAGCTTAACCGGCGGGAGAGCCTACAATGAGCAGTTCTTC.

In this sample, this clone turned up a few times. This sequence joins TRBV27 and TRBJ1-2; no clear D gene. The CDR3 consists of 14 residues. The germline CDR1 and CDR2 sequences are MNHEY and SMNVEV (reference sequence). Between the trimmed V and J ends, which lost 3 bases and 3 bases, there was a span of 11 bases. The CDR3 DNA reads as TGTGCCAGCAGTTTCGATCAGGATTACTATGGCTACACCTTC. Amino acid sequence: CASSFDQDYYGYTF.

This chain uses TRBV3-1 (or the pseudogene TRBV3-2) with TRBJ1-3; 7 bases agree with TRBD1. Germline loops: CDR1 LGHDT, CDR2 YNNKEL (reference sequence). J gave up 1 base and V 5 bases, and 8 bases lay outside the gene matches. The CDR3 contains 16 residues. This CDR3 is CASSARDRASGNTIYF. The CDR3 DNA reads TGTGCCAGCAGCGCACGTGACAGGGCTTCTGGAAACACCATATATTTT.

This rearrangement joins TRBV7-5 to TRBJ1-4; the table's D call, TRBD1, was not checked against the DNA. TRBV7-5 is labeled a pseudogene. CDR3 length: 15 residues. DNA for the CDR3: TGTGCCAGAAGCTTCAGGACAGATTATAATGAAAAACTGTTTTTT. This sequence encodes CARSFRTDYNEKLFF.

The V and J genes are TRBV28 and TRBJ2-5; no clear D gene. Germline V gene lookup returns CDR1 MDHEN and CDR2 SYDVKM. V lost 1 base, J lost 5 bases, and 5 bases lay in between. The length of the CDR3 is 12 residues. The CDR3 here is CASSLFGETQYF. As DNA, the CDR3 is TGTGCCAGCAGTTTATTCGGGGAGACCCAGTACTTC. Supplemented by reference TRBV28 and TRBJ2-5, the full variable domain reads DVKVTQSSRYLVKRTGEKVFLECVQDMDHENMFWYRQDPGLGLRLIYFSYDVKMKEKGDIPEGYSVSREKKERFSLILESASTNQTSMYLCASSLFGETQYFGPGTRLLVL.

The chain joins TRBV6-4 to TRBJ1-6, with D unclear. Germline lookup yields CDR1 MRHNA and CDR2 SNTAGT. Trimming pared 6 bases from V and 8 bases from J, leaving 14 bases between. The CDR3 spans 14 residues. The DNA of the CDR3 is TGTGCCAGCAGGGAGGGTAAAAAGGATTCACCCCTCCACTTT. Translating it yields CASREGKKDSPLHF.

This chain connects TRBV12-3 or TRBV12-4 to TRBJ2-3; the match to TRBD1 covers 7 bases. CDR3 size: 13 residues. V shed 6 bases and J 1 base; nucleotides not matched to a gene: 1. CDR3 nucleotides: TGTGCCAGCAGGGGGACAGGCACAGATACGCAGTATTTT. This sequence encodes CASRGTGTDTQYF.

The rearrangement links TRBV29-1 to TRBJ2-2, with 9 nucleotides matching TRBD1. V was pared by 4 bases and J by 3 bases, with 6 bases of the junction left unmatched. Per germline, CDR1 SQVTM and CDR2 ANQGSEA. The CDR3 is made up of 15 amino acids. CDR3 sequence: CSVVGDREYTGELFF. CDR3 nucleotide sequence: TGCAGCGTTGTGGGGGACAGGGAATACACCGGGGAGCTGTTTTTT.

CDR3 nucleotide sequence: TGTGCCAGCAGTACCCAGGGGACAGGTTTTACTAGCTCCTACAATGAGCAGTTCTTC. Its translation: CASSTQGTGFTSSYNEQFF. V usage is TRBV7-9 and J usage is TRBJ2-1, with 8 positions matching TRBD1. The CDR3 totals 19 residues. The J segment lost 0 bases and the V segment lost 6 bases, leaving 16 bases of the junction unmatched. The germline V gene encodes CDR1 SEHNR and CDR2 FQNEAQ (reference sequence).

This clone was seen a handful of times. The chain combines TRBV5-4 with TRBJ1-1, with 7 bases lining up with TRBD1. The CDR3 covers 11 residues. Per the germline V gene, CDR1 is SGHNT and CDR2 is YYREEE (reference sequence). V shed 4 bases and J 8 bases; nucleotides not matched to a gene: 2. In DNA, the CDR3 is TGTGCCAGCAGCCAGGACAGGGAAGCTTTCTTT. Translated: CASSQDREAFF.

The rearrangement links TRBV18 to TRBJ1-4; TRBD1 is a possible D gene (5 bases). V was trimmed by 8 bases and J by 7 bases, leaving 17 bases between them. CDR1 KGHSH and CDR2 LQKENI come from the germline V gene. This CDR3 has 14 residues. CDR3 coding DNA: TGTGCCAGCAAGAACCGCCAGGGAGGTGAAAAACTGTTTTTT. Amino acids: CASKNRQGGEKLFF.

The gene calls are TRBV7-6 and TRBJ2-5, with a possible D match to TRBD1 (5 bases). Germline V gene lookup returns CDR1 SGHVS and CDR2 FNYEAQ. This CDR3 is built from 14 residues. V gave up 0 bases and J gave up 1 base, with 6 bases separating them. The CDR3 loop reads CASSLATAQETQYF. The CDR3 DNA is TGTGCCAGCAGCTTAGCGACAGCCCAAGAGACCCAGTACTTC.

The rearrangement joins TRBV11-2 to TRBJ1-4; 10 nucleotides align to TRBD1. Germline CDR1 reads SGHAT; CDR2 reads FQNNGV. The CDR3 is 15 amino acids. CDR3 sequence reads: CAGGTGVLTNEKLFF. CDR3 DNA sequence: TGTGCGGGCGGGACAGGGGTATTAACTAATGAAAAACTGTTTTTT.

The gene calls are TRBV27 and TRBJ2-1, with a tentative D call TRBD2 (5 bases). Germline CDR1 and CDR2: MNHEY and SMNVEV (reference sequence). CDR3 length equals 15 residues. V was trimmed by 6 bases and J by 5 bases, leaving 17 bases between them. CDR3 bases: TGTGCCAGCAGAGGACTTCTTAAGAGGGACAATGAGCAGTTCTTC. Its translation is CASRGLLKRDNEQFF.

V usage is TRBV7-2 and J usage is TRBJ2-1; D remains ambiguous. This CDR3 region has 14 residues. V shed 3 bases and J shed 4 bases, with 10 bases lying between them. The germline gives CDR1 SGHTA, CDR2 FQGNSA. The CDR3 spells CASSFSAAYNEQFF. The CDR3 region has the DNA TGTGCCAGCAGCTTTAGTGCGGCTTACAATGAGCAGTTCTTC. The entire variable domain, with the rest obtained from reference TRBV7-2 and TRBJ2-1, is as follows: GAGVSQSPSNKVTEKGKDVELRCDPISGHTALYWYRQSLGQGLEFLIYFQGNSAPDKSGLPSDRFSAERTGGSVSTLTIQRTQQEDSAVYLCASSFSAAYNEQFFGPGTRLTVL.

The V call is TRBV10-3, the J call TRBJ2-5; 9 positions agree with TRBD2. CDR1 and CDR2 (germline): ENHRY, SYGVKD. The CDR3 consists of 15 residues. V was clipped by 4 bases and J by 0 bases; unmatched bases: 3. CDR3 DNA sequence: TGTGCCATCAGTGGGACTAGCGCCTACCAAGAGACCCAGTACTTC. Its protein product is CAISGTSAYQETQYF.